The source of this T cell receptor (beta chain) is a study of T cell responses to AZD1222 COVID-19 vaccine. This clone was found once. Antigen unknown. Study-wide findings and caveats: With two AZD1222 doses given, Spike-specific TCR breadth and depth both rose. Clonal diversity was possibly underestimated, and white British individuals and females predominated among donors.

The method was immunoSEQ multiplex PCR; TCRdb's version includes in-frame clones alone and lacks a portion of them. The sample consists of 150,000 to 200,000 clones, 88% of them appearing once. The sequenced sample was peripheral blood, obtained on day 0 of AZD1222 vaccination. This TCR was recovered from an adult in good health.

The CDR3 sequence: CSVDDRGSKEKLFF. CDR3 DNA sequence: TGCAGCGTAGATGACAGGGGTTCGAAGGAAAAACTGTTTTTT. The chain combines TRBV29-1 with TRBJ1-4; 8 nucleotides agree with TRBD1. Trimming at V came to 6 bases and at J to 8 bases, leaving 11 bases not matched to a gene. Germline CDR1 reads SQVTM; CDR2 reads ANQGSEA. This CDR3 is built from 14 residues.